One sample yielded the 18 T cell receptor beta chains listed below, sequenced in a study of T cell responses to AZD1222 COVID-19 vaccine. Some clones are missing from TCRdb's copy, which holds only in-frame ones; the method was immunoSEQ multiplex PCR. The sample holds around 130,000 clones; 75% to 95% are singletons and the top ten take 2.8%. Source: peripheral blood, taken on day 0 of AZD1222 vaccination. These receptors were taken from an adult in good health.

The gene calls are TRBV7-9 and TRBJ1-1, with TRBD1 as a possible D gene (6 bases). CDR3 length equals 16 residues. CDR1 and CDR2 from the germline V gene are SEHNR and FQNEAQ (reference sequence). Trimming removed 4 bases at V and 4 bases at J, with 19 bases between. The CDR3 protein is CASSSDRAGAGTEAFF. DNA for the CDR3: TGTGCCAGCAGCTCAGATCGGGCAGGGGCGGGCACTGAAGCTTTCTTT.

The J gene is TRBJ1-6, the V gene TRBV6-5; tentative D call: TRBD1 (5 bases). The V and J ends lost 7 bases and 5 bases respectively, with 12 bases between them. The length of the CDR3 is 14 residues. Per the germline V gene, CDR1 is MNHEY and CDR2 is SVGAGI. The CDR3 reads CASTSGTNNSPLHF. The CDR3, as DNA: TGTGCCAGCACCAGCGGGACTAATAATTCACCCCTCCACTTT.

The chain uses TRBV5-4 and TRBJ2-7, with a weak D call TRBD2 (6 bases). The V and J ends lost 3 bases and 1 base respectively, with 14 bases between them. CDR1 and CDR2 from the germline V gene are SGHNT and YYREEE (reference sequence). The CDR3 has 15 amino acids. The CDR3 DNA sequence: TGTGCCAGCAGCTCGGTTGCGGGATCTTCCTACGAGCAGTACTTC. It yields the protein CASSSVAGSSYEQYF.

The CDR3 coding sequence is TGCGCCAGCAGCTTGGATCTAGCGGGAGGAGGTGAGCAGTACTTC. Its translation: CASSLDLAGGGEQYF. This sequence joins TRBV5-1 and TRBJ2-7, with 11 bases aligning to TRBD2. From germline, CDR1 is SGHRS and CDR2 YFSETQ. The CDR3 has 15 amino acids. Trimming cost V 0 bases and J 7 bases; bases outside gene matches: 6.

This clone was counted a few times. This chain uses TRBV27 with TRBJ2-2; 7 nucleotides align to TRBD1. The CDR3 has 16 amino acids. Germline-derived CDR1 and CDR2 are MNHEY and SMNVEV (reference sequence). V shed 5 bases, J shed 4 bases, and the junction held 10 bases outside the gene matches. This CDR3 is CASSRRQGEGTGELFF. CDR3 in DNA: TGTGCCAGCAGTCGTCGACAGGGTGAGGGCACCGGGGAGCTGTTTTTT.

This clone was observed once. The CDR3: CASSLGTDYGYTF. CDR3 nucleotide sequence: TGTGCCAGCAGCCTGGGGACGGACTATGGCTACACCTTC. V and J are TRBV5-4 and TRBJ1-2; D may be TRBD1 (5 bases). CDR3 length equals 13 residues. CDR1 and CDR2 (germline): SGHNT, YYREEE (reference sequence). The germline V and J ends were trimmed by 4 bases and 3 bases, with 10 bases remaining between them.

The CDR3 here is CASSGRDRENYGYTF. For the CDR3, the DNA is TGTGCCAGCAGCGGCCGGGACAGGGAGAACTATGGCTACACCTTC. The V and J genes are TRBV13 and TRBJ1-2, with 9 bases fitting TRBD1. Trimming cost V 5 bases and J 2 bases; bases outside gene matches: 6. The germline V gene encodes CDR1 PRHDT and CDR2 FYEKMQ (reference sequence). CDR3 length: 15 amino acids.

The chain recombines TRBV10-2 with TRBJ2-7; 8 nucleotides line up with TRBD2. CDR1 and CDR2 from the germline V gene are WSHSY and SAAADI. This CDR3 is 17 amino acids long. The J segment lost 2 bases and the V segment lost 7 bases, leaving 16 bases of the junction unmatched. The CDR3 sequence: CASNDPLASGWPYEQYF. The CDR3 DNA follows: TGCGCCAGCAACGACCCGTTAGCTAGCGGGTGGCCCTACGAGCAGTACTTC.

This sequence joins TRBV15 and TRBJ2-3, with D hard to call. Germline V gives CDR1 LNHNV, CDR2 YYDKDF (reference sequence). Trimming cost V 1 base and J 0 bases, with 11 bases left between them. CDR3 size: 16 residues. CDR3 residues: CATSRAKYSSTDTQYF. CDR3 bases: TGTGCCACCAGCAGAGCGAAGTATTCTAGCACAGATACGCAGTATTTT.

The V and J genes are TRBV27 and TRBJ1-6; D is possibly TRBD1 (5 bases). The germline V gene has CDR1 MNHEY and CDR2 SMNVEV (reference sequence). The V and J ends lost 1 base and 10 bases respectively, with 14 bases between them. The CDR3 is 15 amino acids. The CDR3 region has the DNA TGTGCCAGCAGTTTATGGGGGGAAGGAAGCTCACCCCTCCACTTT. Its protein product is CASSLWGEGSSPLHF.

The V and J genes are TRBV5-1 and TRBJ2-7; D possibly corresponds to TRBD1 (7 bases). The CDR3 covers 11 residues. Germline CDR1 and CDR2: SGHRS and YFSETQ. V lost 3 bases and J 12 bases, leaving 13 bases between the germline ends. In DNA form, the CDR3 reads TGCGCCAGCAGCTGGGACAGCGGGCTGTACTTC. It codes for CASSWDSGLYF.

The chain is built from TRBV9 and TRBJ1-2; D might be TRBD1 (5 bases). CDR3 size: 13 residues. With 3 bases removed from V and 8 bases from J, the gap between germline ends came to 14 bases. Germline V gene data show CDR1 as SGDLS and CDR2 as YYNGEE. The CDR3 spells CASSAPPGFGYTF. The CDR3 region has the DNA TGTGCCAGCAGCGCCCCCCCAGGGTTCGGCTACACCTTC.

V usage is TRBV27 and J usage is TRBJ1-5, with a weak D call TRBD1 (5 bases). Trimming removed 7 bases from V and 6 bases from J, with 13 bases in between. The CDR3 totals 13 residues. Germline V gene sequence: CDR1 MNHEY, CDR2 SMNVEV (reference sequence). This CDR3 reads CASTSTGGQPQHF. CDR3 nucleotides: TGTGCCAGCACTTCCACCGGGGGTCAGCCCCAGCATTTT.

The chain links TRBV2 to TRBJ2-1; unclear D gene. V was clipped by 7 bases and J by 4 bases, with 5 bases between them. Germline CDR1 SNHLY, CDR2 FYNNEI. The CDR3 loop spans 11 amino acids. Here the CDR3 reads CASNWYNEQFF. The CDR3 nucleotides read TGTGCCAGCAACTGGTACAATGAGCAGTTCTTC.

The chain recombines TRBV7-6 with TRBJ1-4; TRBD1 agrees at 11 bases. The CDR3 consists of 17 residues. V trimming: 5 bases; J trimming: 0 bases; junction bases outside the gene matches: 5. Germline CDR1 reads SGHVS; CDR2 reads FNYEAQ. Here the CDR3 DNA reads TGTGCCAGCAGCCGCAGGACAGGGGGCGCAACTAATGAAAAACTGTTTTTT. As protein: CASSRRTGGATNEKLFF.

The CDR3 region is CASSPGYNTEAFF. CDR3 coding DNA: TGTGCCAGCAGTCCAGGGTATAACACTGAAGCTTTCTTT. J is TRBJ1-1 and V is TRBV6-5, with a possible D match to TRBD1 (5 bases). Trimming removed 5 bases at V and 2 bases at J, with 9 bases between. The germline V gene encodes CDR1 MNHEY and CDR2 SVGAGI. The CDR3 has 13 residues.

This chain uses TRBV20-1 with TRBJ1-5, with 7 bases aligning to TRBD1. The germline CDR1 and CDR2 sequences are DFQATT and SNEGSKA (reference sequence). The CDR3 covers 17 residues. The trim removed 3 bases at V and 4 bases at J, leaving 15 bases unmatched. This CDR3 is CSASAPAGGFWNQPQHF. The CDR3 DNA reads as TGCAGTGCTAGTGCCCCGGCAGGGGGTTTTTGGAATCAGCCCCAGCATTTT.

The chain couples TRBV5-1 to TRBJ1-1; D is unresolved. The CDR3 totals 16 residues. Per germline, CDR1 SGHRS and CDR2 YFSETQ. Trimming cost V 4 bases and J 2 bases, with 18 bases left between them. The CDR3 sequence: CASSATGHWTNTEAFF. The CDR3 bases are TGCGCCAGCAGCGCGACCGGTCATTGGACCAACACTGAAGCTTTCTTT.